The 7 T cell receptor beta chains reported below all come from one sample, sequenced in a study of T cell responses to AZD1222 COVID-19 vaccine. The method was immunoSEQ multiplex PCR; TCRdb's version includes in-frame clones alone and lacks a portion of them. The sample includes 150,000 to 200,000 clones, 90% to 95% of them seen just once. Sample: peripheral blood, taken on day 0 of AZD1222 vaccination. Receptors originate from an adult in good health.

The chain is built from TRBV11-2 and TRBJ2-3; TRBD1 matches 9 bases. With V trimmed by 0 bases and J by 6 bases, 10 bases remained unmatched. The germline CDR1 and CDR2 sequences are SGHAT and FQNNGV. There are 17 residues in the CDR3. DNA for the CDR3: TGTGCCAGCAGCTTAGATTCTATGGGACAGGGTAGGGATACGCAGTATTTT. Its protein is CASSLDSMGQGRDTQYF.

J is TRBJ2-5 and V is TRBV6-6, with 7 bases matching TRBD1. The V gene's germline CDR1 is MNHNY and CDR2 SVGAGI (reference sequence). The CDR3 loop spans 16 amino acids. J gave up 5 bases and V 5 bases, and 14 bases lay outside the gene matches. The CDR3 DNA follows: TGTGCCAGCAGTCAAAGGACAGGCTCTATTGGGGAGACCCAGTACTTC. It is translated as CASSQRTGSIGETQYF.

V usage is TRBV9 and J usage is TRBJ2-1; 9 bases are a match to TRBD2. Germline V CDR1 and CDR2: SGDLS, YYNGEE. The CDR3 runs to 16 residues. Unmatched junction bases numbered 9, after V lost 0 bases and J lost 8 bases. This CDR3 reads CASSVVSRGGSYEQFF. DNA of the CDR3: TGTGCCAGCAGCGTAGTTTCGCGGGGGGGCTCGTATGAGCAGTTCTTC.

The chain joins TRBV2 to TRBJ1-6; 7 bases fit TRBD1. Trimming removed 1 base from V and 10 bases from J; junction bases left unmatched: 7. Germline V CDR1 and CDR2: SNHLY, FYNNEI. This CDR3 is built from 15 residues. The CDR3: CASSEDRGKDSPLHF. The CDR3 coding sequence is TGTGCCAGCAGTGAAGACAGGGGAAAGGACTCACCCCTCCACTTT.

The chain joins TRBV6-5 to TRBJ1-5; perhaps TRBD1 as D (6 bases). V was shortened by 5 bases and J by 5 bases, with 13 bases between the two germline ends. CDR3 size: 14 residues. Germline loops: CDR1 MNHEY, CDR2 SVGAGI. DNA for the CDR3: TGTGCCAGCAGTCCCGACAGGCGGGATCAGCCCCAGCATTTT. Protein product: CASSPDRRDQPQHF.

The chain combines TRBV18 with TRBJ1-3; D call uncertain. The germline V and J ends were trimmed by 2 bases and 2 bases, with 10 bases remaining between them. Germline lookup yields CDR1 KGHSH and CDR2 LQKENI. This CDR3 region has 15 residues. The CDR3 protein is CASSPIRATGNTIYF. The CDR3 DNA is TGTGCCAGCTCACCAATCCGGGCGACTGGAAACACCATATATTTT.

The V call is TRBV27, the J call TRBJ1-2; D is possibly TRBD1 (6 bases). Per the germline V gene, CDR1 is MNHEY and CDR2 is SMNVEV (reference sequence). Trimming removed 8 bases from V and 4 bases from J, with 14 bases in between. This CDR3 region has 13 residues. CDR3 nucleotides: TGTGCCAGCCGATATACAGGGAGCTATGGCTACACCTTC. It is translated as CASRYTGSYGYTF.